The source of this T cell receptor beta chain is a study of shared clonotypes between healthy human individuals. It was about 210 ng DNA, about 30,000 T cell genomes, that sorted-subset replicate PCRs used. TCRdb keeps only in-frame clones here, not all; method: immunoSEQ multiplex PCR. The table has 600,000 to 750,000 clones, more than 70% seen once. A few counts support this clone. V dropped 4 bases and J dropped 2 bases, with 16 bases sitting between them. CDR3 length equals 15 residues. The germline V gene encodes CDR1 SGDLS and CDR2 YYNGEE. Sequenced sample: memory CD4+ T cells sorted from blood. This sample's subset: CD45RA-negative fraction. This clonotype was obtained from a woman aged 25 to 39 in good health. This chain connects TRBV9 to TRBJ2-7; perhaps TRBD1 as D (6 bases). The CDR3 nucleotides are TGTGCCAGCAGCCCCTCGGGACACACTACCTACGAGCAGTACTTC. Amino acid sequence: CASSPSGHTTYEQYF.